The 3 T cell receptor beta chains listed next were all sequenced from one sample in a study of T cells in Graves' hyperthyroidism and ophthalmopathy. Using RNA transcripts as the source, TCR beta CDR3 regions were amplified. Carried out on the TCR CDR3, a first-round RT-PCR used the HTBI primer set. TCRdb fed the multiplex PCR reads into MiXCR, producing one record per CDR3 protein. Of about 370,000 distinct CDR3 sequences listed, over 12% are singletons. Sequencing used blood. These receptors came from a woman in her sixties with Graves' ophthalmopathy.

This clonotype was seen more than once but under ten times. The chain links TRBV7-8 to TRBJ2-5, with 8 bases that match TRBD2. V lost 5 bases, J lost 5 bases, and 16 bases stayed unmatched. This CDR3 has 17 residues. Germline loops: CDR1 SGHVS, CDR2 FQNEAQ. The CDR3 bases are TGTGCCAGCAGCCCAACCATGACACGGACTAGCTCGGAGACCCAGTACTTC. Its protein product is CASSPTMTRTSSETQYF. Complete variable domain (other parts from reference TRBV7-8 and TRBJ2-5): GAGVSQSPRYKVAKRGQDVALRCDPISGHVSLFWYQQALGQGPEFLTYFQNEAQLDKSGLPSDRFFAERPEGSVSTLKIQRTQQEDSAVYLCASSPTMTRTSSETQYFGPGTRLLVL.

This clonotype appeared many times. This chain joins TRBV11-2 and TRBJ2-7; 8 positions agree with TRBD2. CDR1 and CDR2 from the germline V gene are SGHAT and FQNNGV. V lost 5 bases to trimming and J lost 4 bases; unmatched junction nucleotides: 13. The CDR3 has 16 amino acids. Here the CDR3 reads CASSPAPQRELYEQYF. For the CDR3, the DNA is TGTGCCAGCAGCCCAGCCCCCCAGCGGGAGTTGTACGAGCAGTACTTC.

V and J are TRBV6-1 and TRBJ1-2; D possibly corresponds to TRBD1 (5 bases). Trimming stripped 5 bases from V and 8 bases from J, with 15 bases between. The CDR3 is 13 amino acids. CDR1 MNHNS and CDR2 SASEGT come from the germline V gene. CDR3 amino acids: CASSLRLREGYTF. Here the CDR3 DNA reads TGTGCCAGCAGTCTAAGACTCAGGGAGGGCTACACCTTC.